A single sample gave rise to the 7 T cell receptor beta chains below, sequenced in a study of blood T cell repertoires in COVID-19. Assay: immunoSEQ multiplex PCR; the TCRdb copy retains only in-frame clones and omits some. The sample contains 150,000 to 200,000 clones, 65% to 85% of which appear only once. Sequencing was done on a sample of PBMCs or T cells enriched from blood (not recorded which). The receptors originated from a woman aged 25 to 39 who had been exposed to COVID-19.

This rearrangement joins TRBV11-2 to TRBJ2-1, with 13 nucleotides matching TRBD2. There are 14 residues in the CDR3. CDR1 and CDR2 from the germline V gene are SGHAT and FQNNGV. Germline trimming cut 6 bases from V and 9 bases from J; bases unmatched to any gene: 5. The CDR3: CASRRLAGGREQFF. Written as DNA, the CDR3 is TGTGCCAGCAGACGACTAGCGGGGGGTCGTGAGCAGTTCTTC.

V gene TRBV4-3 combines with J gene TRBJ2-1; 15 nucleotides agree with TRBD2. The CDR3 extends over 20 amino acids. The V segment lost 4 bases and the J segment 5 bases; nucleotides outside the gene matches: 15. Germline V gene data show CDR1 as LGHNA and CDR2 as YSLEER. CDR3 region: CASSPSRGLAGGHGHNEQFF. DNA for the CDR3: TGCGCCAGCAGCCCTAGTAGGGGACTAGCGGGGGGCCATGGGCACAATGAGCAGTTCTTC.

The chain couples TRBV27 to TRBJ1-2; D is possibly TRBD1 (5 bases). Germline CDR1 MNHEY, CDR2 SMNVEV (reference sequence). The CDR3 is made up of 11 amino acids. V gave up 8 bases and J gave up 8 bases, with 12 bases separating them. The CDR3 DNA reads TGTGCCAGCCGGATGGGGGGGGGCTACACCTTC. Its translation: CASRMGGGYTF.

The chain couples TRBV7-2 to TRBJ1-3, with a weak D call TRBD1 (5 bases). This CDR3 has 16 amino acids. Germline V gene data show CDR1 as SGHTA and CDR2 as FQGNSA. V dropped 5 bases and J dropped 2 bases, with 16 bases sitting between them. The CDR3 protein is CASSNNWGVTGNTIYF. The CDR3 DNA reads TGTGCCAGCAGCAATAATTGGGGCGTGACTGGAAACACCATATATTTT.

This clone was recorded once. This chain joins TRBV21-1 and TRBJ1-1; the table names TRBD1, a call not compared with the DNA. TRBV21-1 is a pseudogene segment. This CDR3 has 17 residues. CDR3 amino acids: CASSKFSGTESNTEAFF. Here the CDR3 DNA reads TGTGCCAGCAGCAAATTCAGTGGGACAGAATCGAACACTGAAGCTTTCTTT.

J is TRBJ2-2 and V is TRBV18; D uncertain. From germline, CDR1 is KGHSH and CDR2 LQKENI. Between the trimmed V and J ends, which lost 3 bases and 6 bases, there was a span of 23 bases. The CDR3 totals 18 residues. CDR3 DNA: TGTGCCAGCTCACCGGGCAAGTTTCGACGCGACCCCTCCGGGGAGCTGTTTTTT. Translated: CASSPGKFRRDPSGELFF.

V and J are TRBV2 and TRBJ1-4; D call uncertain. Germline V CDR1 and CDR2: SNHLY, FYNNEI. The CDR3 runs to 13 residues. V lost 0 bases to trimming and J lost 15 bases, with 14 bases between them. CDR3 bases: TGTGCCAGCAGTGAAGCGAGGGAGGGAATGGTGTTTTTT. Translated, it gives CASSEAREGMVFF.